Each of the 2 T cell receptor beta chains below was sequenced from the same sample in a study of cytomegalovirus exposure and HLA in healthy donors. Vbeta (60) and Jbeta (13) primers were used in the PCR. Generated by immunoSEQ multiplex PCR, the TCRdb table keeps only in-frame clones and is missing some. The sample has more than 95,000 clones, roughly 78% seen once. Sample: PBMCs. These receptors were collected from a man aged 25 to 45 in good health and CMV-seropositive.

V usage is TRBV7-2 and J usage is TRBJ1-1; unclear D gene. There are 14 residues in the CDR3. V was clipped by 8 bases and J by 1 base, with 14 bases between them. Germline loops: CDR1 SGHTA, CDR2 FQGNSA. CDR3 sequence (DNA): TGTGCCAGCCAAGAGGAACGAGGGAACACTGAAGCTTTCTTT. Translated, it gives CASQEERGNTEAFF.

The V gene is TRBV7-2, the J gene TRBJ2-5, with TRBD2 as a possible D gene (6 bases). Germline V gene lookup returns CDR1 SGHTA and CDR2 FQGNSA. The V end was cut by 3 bases, the J end by 1 base, with 18 bases between. This CDR3 comprises 17 residues. In DNA, the CDR3 is TGTGCCAGCAGCTTTCTCGGCGGGGCCAATATCCAAGAGACCCAGTACTTC. It specifies CASSFLGGANIQETQYF.